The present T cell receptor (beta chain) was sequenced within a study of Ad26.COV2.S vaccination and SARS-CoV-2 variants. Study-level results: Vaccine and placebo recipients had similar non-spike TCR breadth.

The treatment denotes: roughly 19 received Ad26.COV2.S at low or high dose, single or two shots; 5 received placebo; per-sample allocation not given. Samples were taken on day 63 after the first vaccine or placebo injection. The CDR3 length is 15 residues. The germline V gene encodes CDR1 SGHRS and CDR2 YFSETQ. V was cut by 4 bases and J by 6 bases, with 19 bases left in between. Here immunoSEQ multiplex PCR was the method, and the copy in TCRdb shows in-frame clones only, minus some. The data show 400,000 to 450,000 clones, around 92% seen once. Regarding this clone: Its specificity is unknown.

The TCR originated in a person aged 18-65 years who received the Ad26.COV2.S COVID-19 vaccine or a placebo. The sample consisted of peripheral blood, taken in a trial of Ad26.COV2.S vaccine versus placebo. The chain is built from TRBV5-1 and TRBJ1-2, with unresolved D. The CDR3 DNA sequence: TGCGCCAGCAGCCCCCAATCCCGGGATGCCCATGGCTACACCTTC. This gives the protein CASSPQSRDAHGYTF.